Below are 10 T cell receptor beta chains sequenced from a single sample in a study of T cells in localized non-small cell lung cancer. Libraries were prepared by immunoSEQ multiplex PCR; TCRdb keeps only in-frame clonotypes and omits some of them. This sample yields 45,000 to 50,000 clones, of which about 88% are seen a single time; 2.5% belongs to the top ten. The sequencing used PBMCs, collected before any cancer treatment. The receptors stem from a man aged 35-75 years with stage II lung adenocarcinoma.

The rearrangement joins TRBV19 to TRBJ2-1; TRBD1 agrees at 7 bases. Germline loops: CDR1 LNHDA, CDR2 SQIVND (reference sequence). J lost 5 bases, V lost 7 bases, and 5 bases had no gene match. The CDR3 covers 13 residues. In DNA form, the CDR3 reads TGTGCCAGTAAAGGGACAGAGGACAATGAGCAGTTCTTC. It yields the protein CASKGTEDNEQFF.

This clone was counted a single time. The chain carries TRBV20-1 and TRBJ2-3; 8 nucleotides align to TRBD2. CDR3 size: 11 residues. Trimming took 8 bases from V and 6 from J; bases not matched to a gene: 4. Germline V gives CDR1 DFQATT, CDR2 SNEGSKA (reference sequence). The CDR3 loop reads CSLPGGDTQYF. The CDR3 DNA reads as TGCAGTCTTCCGGGGGGGGATACGCAGTATTTT.

The rearrangement joins TRBV7-8 to TRBJ2-7, with TRBD2 matching 10 bases. CDR3 length: 17 amino acids. Germline V gives CDR1 SGHVS, CDR2 FQNEAQ. J gave up 5 bases and V 1 base, and 11 bases lay outside the gene matches. This chain's CDR3 is CASSLVGSGGLSHEQYF. The CDR3 region has the DNA TGTGCCAGCAGCTTAGTTGGTAGCGGGGGGCTGAGTCACGAGCAGTACTTC.

The V gene is TRBV5-4, the J gene TRBJ2-2, with 12 bases matching TRBD2. CDR3 length equals 18 residues. The germline V gene encodes CDR1 SGHNT and CDR2 YYREEE (reference sequence). V trimming: 4 bases; J trimming: 2 bases; junction bases outside the gene matches: 9. DNA of the CDR3: TGTGCCAGCAGCACTGGACTAGCGGGGTCGTTTAACACCGGGGAGCTGTTTTTT. Translation: CASSTGLAGSFNTGELFF.

A note on this clone: No conserved phenylalanine or tryptophan is present at the end of the CDR3, so a read error is the likely explanation. The limits of the CDR3 on the DNA are not certain, so only TCRdb's listed CDR3 is given. The chain joins TRBV5-1 to TRBJ1-1; the table calls TRBD1, which could not be checked here. The CDR3 is 9 residues long, counting both termini. The germline V gene has CDR1 SGHRS and CDR2 YFSETQ. CDR3 sequence reads: CASSSGQLG.

In its sample, this clone was seen once. V usage is TRBV7-8 and J usage is TRBJ2-7, with 8 bases matching TRBD2. Trimming cost V 1 base and J 2 bases; bases outside gene matches: 4. Germline V gene data show CDR1 as SGHVS and CDR2 as FQNEAQ. The CDR3 length is 15 residues. This chain's CDR3 is CASSLGSGGTYEQYF. The CDR3 DNA reads TGTGCCAGCAGCTTAGGTTCGGGGGGGACCTACGAGCAGTACTTC.

This chain links TRBV19 with TRBJ1-2; 7 bases agree with TRBD1. After removal of 7 bases from V and 8 bases from J, the junction contained 13 bases not matched to a gene. Per the germline V gene, CDR1 is LNHDA and CDR2 is SQIVND (reference sequence). The CDR3 is 14 amino acids. CDR3 loop: CASTQKGTVQGYTF. The CDR3 DNA reads TGTGCCAGTACCCAAAAGGGGACAGTCCAAGGCTACACCTTC.

This chain links TRBV9 with TRBJ1-2; 11 bases map to TRBD1. The CDR3 runs to 16 residues. Germline V gene sequence: CDR1 SGDLS, CDR2 YYNGEE. J gave up 3 bases and V 6 bases, and 10 bases lay outside the gene matches. CDR3: CASTKMDRGQYYGYTF. In DNA form, the CDR3 reads TGTGCCAGCACCAAAATGGACAGGGGGCAATACTATGGCTACACCTTC.

The chain recombines TRBV9 with TRBJ1-3, with TRBD1 matching 7 bases. V dropped 4 bases and J dropped 4; count of bases not matched to a gene: 11. Germline-derived CDR1 and CDR2 are SGDLS and YYNGEE. The length of the CDR3 is 16 residues. The CDR3 is CASSSGLGTEGNTIYF. Here the CDR3 DNA reads TGTGCCAGCAGCTCGGGGTTGGGGACAGAAGGAAACACCATATATTTT.

This chain uses TRBV19 with TRBJ2-7; 8 nucleotides match TRBD1. Germline V gives CDR1 LNHDA, CDR2 SQIVND (reference sequence). The trim removed 5 bases at V and 7 bases at J, leaving 19 bases unmatched. The CDR3 totals 17 residues. The DNA of the CDR3 is TGTGCCAGTAGTCCTCTAGACCCGACAGGGGCACCTGGGGAGCAGTACTTC. Protein sequence: CASSPLDPTGAPGEQYF. Using reference TRBV19 and TRBJ2-7 for the parts outside the CDR3, the full variable domain is DGGITQSPKYLFRKEGQNVTLSCEQNLNHDAMYWYRQDPGQGLRLIYYSQIVNDFQKGDIAEGYSVSREKKESFPLTVTSAQKNPTAFYLCASSPLDPTGAPGEQYFGPGTRLTVT.